These 16 T cell receptor beta chains were all obtained from the same sample, sequenced in a study of CD8+ T cells in alopecia areata. It was with CD4, CD8alpha, NKG2D, NKG2ACE and other markers that pooled cutaneous lymph node cells were sorted. RNA was extracted and reverse transcribed into cDNA as the sequencing template. Using immunoSEQ multiplex PCR, the repertoire was profiled, and TCRdb retains in-frame clones only, with some absent. The sample shows more than 250,000 clones, none of them appearing just once. The sample consisted of CD4+ T cells sorted from a lymph node. The origin of the receptors is a C3H/HeJ mouse with alopecia areata. Strain haplotype at MHC: H2-k.

A remark on this clone: Gene and germline names: mouse. Coverage ceases 4 residues before the CDR3 finishes, and the germline J gene fills in the end. The same CDR3 also results from other DNA sequences found in this sample. The chain has TRBV5 and TRBJ2-3, with D possibly TRBD1 on 6 matching bases. The CDR3 has 14 amino acids. V lost 4 bases and J lost 0, with 8 bases in between. CDR1 is LGHNA and CDR2 is YNLKQL in the germline V gene (reference sequence). The CDR3 bases that were read are TGTGCCAGCAGCCCCAGGGGTAGTGCAGAA. Protein: CASSPRGSAE. In full, the CDR3 reads CASSPRGSAETLYF.

On this clone: Mouse gene names apply. The read stops 3 residues short of the end of the CDR3; the missing end is completed from the germline J gene. The V and J genes are TRBV13-3 and TRBJ1-6, with TRBD1 as a possible D gene (5 bases). TRBJ1-6 is treated as an ORF (open reading frame) with a function not yet certain. CDR3 length: 13 residues. Germline lookup yields CDR1 NNHDY and CDR2 SYVADS. V lost 5 bases, J lost 5 bases, and 8 bases lay in between. The chain's CDR3 is CASSTGNNSPLYF. The part of the CDR3 DNA that was read is TGTGCCAGCAGCACAGGTAATAATTCGCCC.

This clone was detected a few times. Gene names refer to mouse genes. The read ends 4 residues early relative to the CDR3; the germline J gene fills the gap. This chain uses TRBV13-3 with TRBJ2-2; 11 nucleotides match TRBD2. The CDR3 has 15 residues. Germline lookup yields CDR1 NNHDY and CDR2 SYVADS. Trimming removed 6 bases from V and 4 bases from J; junction bases left unmatched: 5. The CDR3 loop reads CASKDWGEPTGQLYF. The DNA read from the CDR3 is TGTGCCAGCAAGGACTGGGGGGAACCCACCGGG.

Comment on this clone: Gene names are mouse gene names. The read finishes 4 residues shy of the CDR3 end, and the germline J gene is used to complete it. This chain uses TRBV26 with TRBJ2-2; possibly TRBD1 for D (6 bases). The CDR3 is 13 amino acids. Germline loops: CDR1 KGHPV, CDR2 FQNQEV (reference sequence). The DNA read from the CDR3 is TGTGCCAGCAGTCTGCACAGGGCGGGG. Translated: CASSLHRAG. The whole CDR3 protein is CASSLHRAGQLYF. Based on the CDR3 plus reference TRBV26 and TRBJ2-2, the full variable domain is NSKVIQTPRYLVKGQGQKAKMRCIPEKGHPVVFWYQQNKNNEFKFLINFQNQEVLQQIDMTEKRFSAECPSNSPCSLEIQSSEAGDSALYLCASSLHRAGQLYFGEGSKLTVL.

This clone was observed a few times. Gene names denote mouse genes. The read comes to an end 4 residues before the CDR3 does, leaving the germline J gene to fill in the end. The rearrangement joins TRBV31 to TRBJ2-2; weak D call: TRBD1 (5 bases). V dropped 1 base and J dropped 3 bases, with 9 bases sitting between them. This CDR3 is built from 14 residues. The germline V gene has CDR1 GKSSPN and CDR2 SITVG. The CDR3 reads CAWSPRADTGQLYF. The sequenced part of the CDR3 DNA is TGTGCCTGGAGTCCCAGGGCGGACACCGGG.

As regards this clone: Genes here carry mouse names. The read is 4 residues too short to cover the CDR3 end, so that end is filled in from the germline J gene. Other DNA variants within this sample encode the same CDR3. This sequence joins TRBV5 and TRBJ2-2; 10 bases are a match to TRBD2. Germline values: CDR1 LGHNA, CDR2 YNLKQL (reference sequence). The CDR3 is 16 amino acids. V was clipped by 4 bases and J by 1 base; unmatched bases: 3. This CDR3 is CASSPRLGGNTGQLYF. The CDR3 bases that were read are TGTGCCAGCAGCCCGCGACTGGGGGGAAACACCGGG.

This clone turned up a few times. Mouse gene names and germline throughout. The read terminates 4 residues ahead of where the CDR3 ends, so the germline J gene completes it. V gene TRBV13-1 combines with J gene TRBJ2-3; the match to TRBD1 covers 8 bases. Losses at the gene ends were 4 bases for V and 2 bases for J; bases not matched to a gene: 3. CDR3 length equals 14 residues. Germline V gene sequence: CDR1 NSHNY, CDR2 SYGAGN. The CDR3 DNA, read in part, is TGTGCCAGCAGTACTCAGGGGGCTGCAGAA. Protein sequence: CASSTQGAAE. The whole CDR3 protein reads CASSTQGAAETLYF.

This clone was counted between two and nine times. Gene names are mouse gene names. The DNA ends 4 residues before the CDR3 does, and the rest of the CDR3 is filled in from the germline J gene. Other DNA sequences within the sample encode an identical CDR3. V and J are TRBV1 and TRBJ2-3; possibly TRBD2 for D (5 bases). V dropped 0 bases and J dropped 0 bases, with 7 bases sitting between them. The CDR3 spans 15 residues. Germline CDR1 and CDR2: NSQYPW and LRSPGD (reference sequence). The CDR3 loop reads CTCSADMGSAETLYF. The DNA read from the CDR3 is TGCACCTGCAGTGCAGATATGGGGAGTGCAGAA. Supplemented by reference TRBV1 and TRBJ2-3, the full variable domain reads VTLLEQNPRWRLVPRGQAVNLRCILKNSQYPWMSWYQQDLQKQLQWLFTLRSPGDKEVKSLPGADYLATRVTDTELRLQVANMSQGRTLYCTCSADMGSAETLYFGSGTRLTVL.

Regarding this clone: Germline and genes: mouse. The read gets to within 4 residues of the CDR3 end, and the germline J gene fills in the rest. Additional DNA sequences in this sample encode the identical CDR3. The genes are TRBV17 and TRBJ2-5; perhaps TRBD1 as D (6 bases). The CDR3 contains 12 residues. CDR1 and CDR2 from the germline V gene are MNHDT and YYDKIL. The CDR3 region is CASSRRGDTQYF. Incomplete CDR3 DNA: TGTGCTAGCAGTAGAAGGGGGGAC.

As regards this clone: Gene names and germline match the mouse. The observed sequence ends 3 residues before the CDR3 terminus, with the missing tail filled in from the germline J gene. J is TRBJ1-6 and V is TRBV13-1; TRBD1 matches 9 bases. TRBJ1-6 is annotated as an ORF whose role is uncertain. With V trimmed by 2 bases and J by 8 bases, 2 bases remained unmatched. This CDR3 region has 14 residues. The germline gives CDR1 NSHNY, CDR2 SYGAGN. CDR3: CASSEGQGYSPLYF. CDR3 DNA (partial): TGTGCCAGCAGTGAGGGACAGGGTTATTCGCCC.

At least ten counts were recorded for this clone. Genes and germline come from the mouse. The read stops 4 residues short of the end of the CDR3; the missing end is completed from the germline J gene. This chain connects TRBV1 to TRBJ1-2; D not resolved. Trimming cost V 5 bases and J 0 bases, with 7 bases left between them. Germline assignment: CDR1 NSQYPW and CDR2 LRSPGD (reference sequence). This CDR3 spans 13 amino acids. CDR3 residues: CTCSSSANSDYTF. The part of the CDR3 DNA that was read is TGCACCTGCAGTTCCAGTGCAAACTCC.

This clone appeared a few times. Genes and germline come from the mouse. Read coverage stops 4 residues before the CDR3 terminus; the germline J gene supplies the remainder. This chain connects TRBV31 to TRBJ2-2; no reliable D call. This CDR3 contains 13 residues. Germline CDR1 reads GKSSPN; CDR2 reads SITVG. V dropped 3 bases and J dropped 0 bases, with 5 bases sitting between them. The CDR3 sequence is CAWRQANTGQLYF. The DNA read from the CDR3 is TGTGCCTGGAGGCAGGCAAACACCGGG.

Ten or more counts support this clone. The gene symbols are mouse symbols. The read terminates 4 residues ahead of where the CDR3 ends, so the germline J gene completes it. The chain carries TRBV14 and TRBJ2-7; the D gene is possibly TRBD2 (6 bases). The V and J ends lost 2 bases and 0 bases respectively, with 6 bases between them. CDR1 and CDR2 from the germline V gene are SGHDT and FRDEAV. The CDR3 has 13 amino acids. The CDR3 sequence is CASSFGGSYEQYF. Incomplete CDR3 DNA: TGTGCCAGCAGTTTTGGGGGCTCCTAT.

This clone was counted at least ten times. Gene names are the mouse ones. The read gets to within 4 residues of the CDR3 end, and the germline J gene fills in the rest. This chain joins TRBV17 and TRBJ2-1; 9 nucleotides match TRBD2. V shed 3 bases and J 1 base; nucleotides not matched to a gene: 4. CDR3 length: 16 amino acids. Germline V gives CDR1 MNHDT, CDR2 YYDKIL. CDR3 bases read: TGTGCTAGCAGTAGTCGACTGGGGGAAAACTATGCT. This codes for CASSSRLGENYA. The whole CDR3 is CASSSRLGENYAEQFF.

This clone has a handful of counts. Gene names are the mouse ones. The CDR3 end is not reached by the read, which stops 4 residues before it; the germline J gene fills it in. Other DNA variants within this sample encode the same CDR3. The chain carries TRBV1 and TRBJ2-2; no firm D call. Looked up from germline, CDR1 is NSQYPW and CDR2 is LRSPGD (reference sequence). The CDR3 consists of 14 residues. V lost 0 bases to trimming and J lost 4 bases, with 6 bases between them. The CDR3 sequence is CTCSADRVTGQLYF. The part of the CDR3 DNA that was read is TGCACCTGCAGTGCAGATAGGGTCACCGGG. Based on the CDR3 plus reference TRBV1 and TRBJ2-2, the full variable domain is VTLLEQNPRWRLVPRGQAVNLRCILKNSQYPWMSWYQQDLQKQLQWLFTLRSPGDKEVKSLPGADYLATRVTDTELRLQVANMSQGRTLYCTCSADRVTGQLYFGEGSKLTVL.

This clone showed up just a few times. Each gene name is a mouse one. The read finishes 4 residues shy of the CDR3 end, and the germline J gene is used to complete it. The rearrangement links TRBV12-1 to TRBJ2-1; 13 bases are shared with TRBD2. CDR3 length: 19 residues. Looked up from germline, CDR1 is SGHSN and CDR2 is HYEKVE. The junction had 8 bases not matched to a gene; V was cut back by 0 bases and J by 1 base. The chain's CDR3 is CASSLSRDWGGENYAEQFF. The CDR3 bases that were read are TGTGCCAGCTCTCTCTCCCGGGACTGGGGGGGAGAGAACTATGCT.